This T cell receptor beta chain was captured by sequencing in a study of radiotherapy plus CTLA-4 blockade in lung cancer. About this clone itself: Its antigen is unidentified.

Study-wide findings and caveats: In blood, TCR clones derived from the tumor expanded after radiotherapy plus ipilimumab. Early blood T cell clone dynamics, with interferon-beta, were reported to best predict response.

Method: immunoSEQ multiplex PCR; TCRdb's copy keeps in-frame clones and lacks some. The data show 27,000 or so clones, about 75% seen once. Participants had chemo-refractory metastatic non-small-cell lung cancer and were treated with focal radiation plus ipilimumab CTLA-4 blockade. The CDR3 has 16 residues. Germline lookup yields CDR1 SGDLS and CDR2 YYNGEE. Trimming cost V 0 bases and J 5 bases, with 17 bases left between them. This TCR derives from a human donor with non-small cell lung cancer that progressed on radiotherapy plus ipilimumab. This chain joins TRBV9 and TRBJ1-2; unclear D gene. Source: peripheral blood, taken from a patient treated with radiotherapy plus ipilimumab. The DNA of the CDR3 is TGTGCCAGCAGCGTAGGCCCGCTGTCAGGATCTTATGGCTACACCTTC. It codes for CASSVGPLSGSYGYTF.